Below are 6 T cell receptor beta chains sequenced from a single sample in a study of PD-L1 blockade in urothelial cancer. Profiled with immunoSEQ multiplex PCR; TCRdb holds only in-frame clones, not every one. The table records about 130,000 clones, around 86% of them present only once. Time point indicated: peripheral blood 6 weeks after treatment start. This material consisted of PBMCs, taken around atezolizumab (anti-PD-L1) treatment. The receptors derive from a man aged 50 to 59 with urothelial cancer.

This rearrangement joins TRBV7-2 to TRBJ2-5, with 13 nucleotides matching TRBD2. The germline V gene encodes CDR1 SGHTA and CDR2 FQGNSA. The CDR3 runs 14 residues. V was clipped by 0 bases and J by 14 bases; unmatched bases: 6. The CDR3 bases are TGTGCCAGCAGCTTAGCGGGGACTAGCGGGGCGTTCTACTTC. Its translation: CASSLAGTSGAFYF. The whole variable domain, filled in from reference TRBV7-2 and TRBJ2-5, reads GAGVSQSPSNKVTEKGKDVELRCDPISGHTALYWYRQSLGQGLEFLIYFQGNSAPDKSGLPSDRFSAERTGGSVSTLTIQRTQQEDSAVYLCASSLAGTSGAFYFGPGTRLLVL.

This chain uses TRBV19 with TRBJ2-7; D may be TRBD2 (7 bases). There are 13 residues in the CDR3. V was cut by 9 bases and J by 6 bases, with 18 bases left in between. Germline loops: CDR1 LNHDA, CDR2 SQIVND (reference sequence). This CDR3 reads CASGGQGPGEQYF. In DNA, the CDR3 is TGTGCCAGCGGGGGGCAGGGTCCTGGCGAGCAGTACTTC.

In DNA, the CDR3 is TGTGCCAGCAGCCAAGATGCGACTATCCAAGAGACCCAGTACTTC. This encodes CASSQDATIQETQYF. The chain links TRBV4-2 to TRBJ2-5, with D tentatively TRBD2 (5 bases). Germline V gene data show CDR1 as LGHNA and CDR2 as YNFKEQ. Trimming shortened V by 0 bases and J by 1 base, and 9 bases separated the two germline ends. CDR3 size: 15 residues.

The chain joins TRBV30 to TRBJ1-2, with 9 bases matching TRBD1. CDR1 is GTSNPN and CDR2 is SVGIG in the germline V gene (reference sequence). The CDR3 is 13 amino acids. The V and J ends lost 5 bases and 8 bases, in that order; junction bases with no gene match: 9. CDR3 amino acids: CAWDRDRVGGYTF. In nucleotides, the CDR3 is TGTGCCTGGGACCGGGACAGGGTGGGAGGCTACACCTTC.

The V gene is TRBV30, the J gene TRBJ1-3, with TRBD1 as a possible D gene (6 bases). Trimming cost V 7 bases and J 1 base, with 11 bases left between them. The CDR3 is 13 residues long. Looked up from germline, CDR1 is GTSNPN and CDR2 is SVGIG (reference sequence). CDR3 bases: TGTGCCTCAGGGGTTGAGTCTGGAAACACCATATATTTT. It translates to CASGVESGNTIYF.

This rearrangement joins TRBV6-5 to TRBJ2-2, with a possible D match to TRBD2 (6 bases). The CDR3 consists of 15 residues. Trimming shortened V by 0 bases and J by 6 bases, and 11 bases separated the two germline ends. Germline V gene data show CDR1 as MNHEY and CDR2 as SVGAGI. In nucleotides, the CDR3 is TGTGCCAGCAGTTACTCGAGCAGGGAGGCCGGGGAGCTGTTTTTT. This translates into CASSYSSREAGELFF.